This TCR beta chain derives from a study of blood T cell repertoires in COVID-19. Study-level information: Italy, Spain and the United States were the sources of the convalescent and acute COVID-19 samples. T cells, B-cell-depleted T cells, or PBMCs supplied cDNA or gDNA.

This clone was seen only a few times. Authors' methods: Estimation of nucleated cell counts relied on the amplification of reference gene primers. Generated by immunoSEQ multiplex PCR, the TCRdb table keeps only in-frame clones and is missing some. That table is the source of V, J and clone size, and D and trimming were worked out from the DNA. This sample has around 140,000 clones, with 85% to 90% found just once. The CDR3 consists of 15 residues. Trimming pared 1 base from V and 1 base from J, leaving 11 bases between. CDR1 and CDR2 from the germline V gene are LNHNV and YYDKDF (reference sequence).

The sequenced sample was peripheral blood. This receptor was obtained from a man aged 55 to 70 with active or convalescent COVID-19. This chain joins TRBV15 and TRBJ2-7; tentatively, D is TRBD2 (7 bases). The CDR3, as DNA: TGTGCCACCAGCAGAGGGGGGGGCCGATCCTACGAGCAGTACTTC. Protein sequence: CATSRGGGRSYEQYF.